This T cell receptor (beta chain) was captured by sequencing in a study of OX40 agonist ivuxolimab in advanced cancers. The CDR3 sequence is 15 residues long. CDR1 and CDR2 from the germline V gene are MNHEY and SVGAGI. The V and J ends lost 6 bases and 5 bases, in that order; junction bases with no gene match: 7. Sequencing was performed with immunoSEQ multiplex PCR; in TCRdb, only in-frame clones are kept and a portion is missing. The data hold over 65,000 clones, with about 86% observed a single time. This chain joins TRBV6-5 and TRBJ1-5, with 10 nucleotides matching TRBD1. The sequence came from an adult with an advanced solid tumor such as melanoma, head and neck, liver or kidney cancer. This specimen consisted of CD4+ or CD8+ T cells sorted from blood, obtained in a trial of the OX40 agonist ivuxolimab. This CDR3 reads CASRPGTGAYQPQHF. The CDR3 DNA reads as TGTGCCAGCAGACCCGGGACAGGGGCGTATCAGCCCCAGCATTTT.